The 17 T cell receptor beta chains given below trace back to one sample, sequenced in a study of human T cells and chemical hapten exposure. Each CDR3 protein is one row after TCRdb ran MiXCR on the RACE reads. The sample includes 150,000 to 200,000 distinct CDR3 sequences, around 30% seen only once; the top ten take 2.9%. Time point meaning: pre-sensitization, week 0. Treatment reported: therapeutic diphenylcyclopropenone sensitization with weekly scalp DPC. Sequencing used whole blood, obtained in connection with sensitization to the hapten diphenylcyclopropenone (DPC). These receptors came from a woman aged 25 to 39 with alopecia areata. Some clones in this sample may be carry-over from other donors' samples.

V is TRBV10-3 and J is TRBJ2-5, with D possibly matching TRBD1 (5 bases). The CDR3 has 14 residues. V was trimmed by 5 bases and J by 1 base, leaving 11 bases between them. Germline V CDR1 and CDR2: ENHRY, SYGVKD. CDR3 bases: TGTGCCATCAGTACGACAGACGCCCAAGAGACCCAGTACTTC. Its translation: CAISTTDAQETQYF.

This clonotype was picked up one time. CDR3 sequence: CASSQATVNSPLHF. In DNA, the CDR3 is TGTGCCAGCAGCCAAGCGACAGTTAATTCACCCCTCCACTTT. The J gene is TRBJ1-6, the V gene TRBV6-2 or TRBV6-3; a weak D match, TRBD1 (5 bases). The CDR3 has 14 amino acids. Germline lookup yields CDR1 MNHEY and CDR2 SVGEGT. V was trimmed by 6 bases and J by 6 bases, leaving 12 bases between them.

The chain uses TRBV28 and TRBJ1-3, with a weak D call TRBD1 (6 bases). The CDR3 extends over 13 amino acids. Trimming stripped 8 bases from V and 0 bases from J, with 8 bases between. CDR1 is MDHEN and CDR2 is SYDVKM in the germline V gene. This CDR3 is CASGQSSGNTIYF. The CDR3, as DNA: TGTGCCAGCGGACAGAGCTCTGGAAACACCATATATTTT.

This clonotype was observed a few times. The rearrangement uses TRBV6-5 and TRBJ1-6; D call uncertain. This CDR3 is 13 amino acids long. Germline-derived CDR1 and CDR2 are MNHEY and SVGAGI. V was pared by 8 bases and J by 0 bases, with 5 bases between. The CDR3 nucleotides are TGTGCCAGCCGGGACTCCTATAATTCACCCCTCCACTTT. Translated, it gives CASRDSYNSPLHF.

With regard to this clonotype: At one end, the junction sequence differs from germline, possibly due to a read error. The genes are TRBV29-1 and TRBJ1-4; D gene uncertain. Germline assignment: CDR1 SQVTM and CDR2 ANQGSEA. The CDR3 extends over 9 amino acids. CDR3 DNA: TGCAGGGTTGTTGAAAAACTGTTTTTT. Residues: CRVVEKLFF.

Here the CDR3 reads CASSLGRGRGTEAFF. CDR3 bases: TGTGCCAGCAGCTTAGGTCGGGGTCGCGGCACTGAAGCTTTCTTT. The V gene is TRBV7-8, the J gene TRBJ1-1; unclear D gene. The CDR3 covers 15 residues. Trimming left V 1 base short and J 4 bases short, with 13 bases between. CDR1 and CDR2 from the germline V gene are SGHVS and FQNEAQ. The full variable domain, in which reference TRBV7-8 and TRBJ1-1 provide the parts outside the CDR3, is GAGVSQSPRYKVAKRGQDVALRCDPISGHVSLFWYQQALGQGPEFLTYFQNEAQLDKSGLPSDRFFAERPEGSVSTLKIQRTQQEDSAVYLCASSLGRGRGTEAFFGQGTRLTVV.

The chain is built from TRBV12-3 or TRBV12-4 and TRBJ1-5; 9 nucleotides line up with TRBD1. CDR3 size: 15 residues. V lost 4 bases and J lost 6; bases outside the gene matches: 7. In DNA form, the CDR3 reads TGTGCCAGCAGTTCCAATACAGGGGGCATTCAGCCCCAGCATTTT. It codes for CASSSNTGGIQPQHF.

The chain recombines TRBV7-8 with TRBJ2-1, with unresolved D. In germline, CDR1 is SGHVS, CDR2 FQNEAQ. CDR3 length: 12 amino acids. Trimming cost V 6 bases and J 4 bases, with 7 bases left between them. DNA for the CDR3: TGTGCCAGCAGTTCCTTTTACAATGAGCAGTTCTTC. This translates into CASSSFYNEQFF.

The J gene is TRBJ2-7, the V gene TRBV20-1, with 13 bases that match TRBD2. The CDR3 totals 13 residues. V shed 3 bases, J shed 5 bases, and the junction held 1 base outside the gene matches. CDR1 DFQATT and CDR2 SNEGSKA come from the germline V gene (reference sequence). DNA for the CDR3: TGCAGTGCTAGGGGACTAGCGGGGCACGAGCAGTACTTC. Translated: CSARGLAGHEQYF.

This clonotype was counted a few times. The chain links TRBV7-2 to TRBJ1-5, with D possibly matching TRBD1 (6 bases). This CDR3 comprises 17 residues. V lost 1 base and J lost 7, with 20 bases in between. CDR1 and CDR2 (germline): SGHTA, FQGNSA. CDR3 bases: TGTGCCAGCAGCTTAGGGATCCTCGGGGGCAACGGCCAGCCCCAGCATTTT. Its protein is CASSLGILGGNGQPQHF.

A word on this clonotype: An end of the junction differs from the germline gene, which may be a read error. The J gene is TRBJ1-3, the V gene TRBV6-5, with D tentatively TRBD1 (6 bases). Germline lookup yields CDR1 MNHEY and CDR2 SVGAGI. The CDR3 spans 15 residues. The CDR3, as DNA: TGTGCCAGCAGTGACTCCGGGACAAGGGGAAACACCATATATTTT. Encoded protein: CASSDSGTRGNTIYF.

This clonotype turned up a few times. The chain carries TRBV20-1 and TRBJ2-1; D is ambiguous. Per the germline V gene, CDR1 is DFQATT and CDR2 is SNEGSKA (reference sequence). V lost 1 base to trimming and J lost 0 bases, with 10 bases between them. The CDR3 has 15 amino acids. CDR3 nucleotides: TGCAGTGCTAGAGCCACTTTTGGCTCCTACAATGAGCAGTTCTTC. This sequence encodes CSARATFGSYNEQFF.

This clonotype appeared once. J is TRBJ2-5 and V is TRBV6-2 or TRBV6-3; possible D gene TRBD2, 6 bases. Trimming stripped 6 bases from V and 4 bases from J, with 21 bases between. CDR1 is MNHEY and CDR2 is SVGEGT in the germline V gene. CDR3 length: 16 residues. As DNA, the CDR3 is TGTGCCAGCAGGAAGACTAGAACACCCCTTGTAGAGACCCAGTACTTC. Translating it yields CASRKTRTPLVETQYF.

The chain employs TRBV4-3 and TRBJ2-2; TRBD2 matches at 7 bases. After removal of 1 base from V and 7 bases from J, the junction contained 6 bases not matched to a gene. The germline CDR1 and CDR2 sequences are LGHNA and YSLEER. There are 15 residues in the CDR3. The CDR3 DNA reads TGCGCCAGCAGCCAAGCTGGGGGGGGATACGGGGAGCTGTTTTTT. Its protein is CASSQAGGGYGELFF.

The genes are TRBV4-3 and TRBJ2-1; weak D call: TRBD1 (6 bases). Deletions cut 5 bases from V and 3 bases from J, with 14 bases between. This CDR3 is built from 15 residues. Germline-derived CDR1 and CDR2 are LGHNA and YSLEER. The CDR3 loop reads CASSTGTANYNEQFF. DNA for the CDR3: TGCGCCAGCAGCACAGGGACCGCTAACTACAATGAGCAGTTCTTC.

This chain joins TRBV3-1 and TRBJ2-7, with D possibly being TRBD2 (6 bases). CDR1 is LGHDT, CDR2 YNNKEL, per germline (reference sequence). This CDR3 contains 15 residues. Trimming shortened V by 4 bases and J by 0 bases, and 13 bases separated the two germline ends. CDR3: CASSLASVSSYEQYF. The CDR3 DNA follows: TGTGCCAGCAGCCTCGCTAGCGTAAGCTCCTACGAGCAGTACTTC.

As DNA, the CDR3 is TGCAGTGCTAGAGATCAGTCCGGCGGGGAGCTGTTTTTT. Protein product: CSARDQSGGELFF. The chain carries TRBV20-1 and TRBJ2-2; D not certain. The CDR3 is 13 amino acids. CDR1 is DFQATT and CDR2 is SNEGSKA in the germline V gene (reference sequence). V was clipped by 0 bases and J by 7 bases, with 9 bases between them.